One and the same sample provided the 25 T cell receptor beta chains below, sequenced in a study of CD8 T cells in ankylosing spondylitis. TCRdb independently ran MiXCR on the 5' RACE reads; one entry per CDR3 protein. The sample contains 300,000 to 350,000 distinct CDR3 sequences, under 14% of which appear only once. Sequenced sample: blood, either unsorted or a sorted T cell fraction (not recorded which). These receptors were obtained from a female donor with ankylosing spondylitis or in good health (not recorded which).

This clonotype came up many times. V usage is TRBV6-6 and J usage is TRBJ2-1, with D possibly TRBD2 on 6 matching bases. Germline V lookup: CDR1 MNHNY, CDR2 SVGAGI (reference sequence). The V end was cut by 6 bases, the J end by 4 bases, with 10 bases between. This CDR3 comprises 13 residues. The CDR3 here is CASSRDSYNEQFF. The CDR3, as DNA: TGTGCCAGCAGCAGGGACTCTTACAATGAGCAGTTCTTC.

Regarding this clonotype: Possible read error: a much larger clone is one base away. The J gene is TRBJ2-1, the V gene TRBV29-1; no clear D. CDR3 length: 12 amino acids. Germline V gene lookup returns CDR1 SQVTM and CDR2 ANQGSEA. The CDR3 DNA is TGCAGCGTTGTGAAAAGCGCCTCTGAGCCGTTCTTC. Amino acids: CSVVKSASEPFF.

This clonotype was counted ten times or more. Written as DNA, the CDR3 is TGCGCCAGCAGCTTGGATTCCGGAAGCTCCTACAATGAGCAGTTCTTC. Protein: CASSLDSGSSYNEQFF. The chain recombines TRBV5-1 with TRBJ2-1; D is ambiguous. Germline assignment: CDR1 SGHRS and CDR2 YFSETQ. V lost 0 bases and J 0 bases, leaving 10 bases between the germline ends. CDR3 length: 16 amino acids.

This clonotype has only one observation. A much bigger clone sits one base away, suggesting this may be a read error. V is TRBV27 and J is TRBJ1-5, with a tentative D call TRBD1 (5 bases). V was cut by 4 bases and J by 2 bases, with 18 bases left in between. Germline loops: CDR1 MNHEY, CDR2 SMNVEV (reference sequence). The CDR3 spans 17 residues. CDR3 in amino acids: CASSSAPGFYRNQPQHF. The CDR3 coding sequence is TGTGCCAGCAGTTCAGCCCCAGGGTTCTATCGCAATCAGCCCCAGCATTTT.

V gene TRBV19 combines with J gene TRBJ2-2, with D possibly matching TRBD1 (6 bases). Germline V lookup: CDR1 LNHDA, CDR2 SQIVND (reference sequence). Trimming took 4 bases from V and 3 from J, leaving 15 bases between them. CDR3 size: 16 residues. The CDR3 DNA reads as TGTGCCAGTAGTAAGGCAGGGGTCGGTCACACCGGGGAGCTGTTTTTT. It yields the protein CASSKAGVGHTGELFF.

The V and J genes are TRBV27 and TRBJ2-2; tentatively, D is TRBD1 (6 bases). The CDR3 totals 15 residues. Germline loops: CDR1 MNHEY, CDR2 SMNVEV (reference sequence). Trimming pared 6 bases from V and 5 bases from J, leaving 16 bases between. CDR3 residues: CASRQNDRSTGELFF. DNA of the CDR3: TGTGCCAGCAGACAAAACGACAGGTCGACCGGGGAGCTGTTTTTT.

This clonotype appeared many times. The chain carries TRBV6-5 and TRBJ2-5, with 12 bases matching TRBD2. The CDR3 contains 14 residues. The germline V gene has CDR1 MNHEY and CDR2 SVGAGI. V trimming: 4 bases; J trimming: 5 bases; junction bases outside the gene matches: 2. This CDR3 is CASSSGTSGETQYF. Here the CDR3 DNA reads TGTGCCAGCAGTTCCGGGACTAGCGGGGAGACCCAGTACTTC.

This clonotype was found many times. The chain is built from TRBV7-9 and TRBJ2-7; 7 bases line up with TRBD1. This CDR3 is 17 amino acids long. Germline trimming cut 4 bases from V and 1 base from J; bases unmatched to any gene: 13. The V gene's germline CDR1 is SEHNR and CDR2 FQNEAQ (reference sequence). CDR3 protein: CASSSSSGQAGSYEQYF. The DNA for the CDR3 is TGTGCCAGCAGCTCGAGTTCCGGACAGGCCGGTTCCTACGAGCAGTACTTC.

There are many counts of this clonotype. The chain has TRBV7-8 and TRBJ1-6; D gene uncertain. The V gene lost 5 bases and the J gene lost 7 bases, with 9 bases spanning the gap. The CDR3 is made up of 13 amino acids. CDR1 SGHVS and CDR2 FQNEAQ come from the germline V gene. The CDR3 region is CASSPRTNSPLHF. CDR3 DNA sequence: TGTGCCAGCAGCCCCCGAACGAATTCACCCCTCCACTTT.

The V gene is TRBV28, the J gene TRBJ2-5, with 9 positions matching TRBD2. The length of the CDR3 is 15 residues. CDR1 and CDR2 from the germline V gene are MDHEN and SYDVKM. Trimming cost V 6 bases and J 2 bases; bases outside gene matches: 7. For the CDR3, the DNA is TGTGCCAGCAGAACCGGGACTAGCAGACAAGAGACCCAGTACTTC. Amino acids: CASRTGTSRQETQYF.

This clonotype was detected many times. The chain couples TRBV10-3 to TRBJ2-3; D ambiguous. V lost 9 bases and J lost 9, with 7 bases in between. Germline assignment: CDR1 ENHRY and CDR2 SYGVKD. The CDR3 has 9 amino acids. The CDR3 loop is CAIGATQYF. The CDR3 nucleotides read TGTGCCATAGGAGCGACGCAGTATTTT.

This clonotype was recorded at least ten times. The chain employs TRBV27 and TRBJ2-1, with TRBD2 identical over 9 bases. The germline V gene encodes CDR1 MNHEY and CDR2 SMNVEV (reference sequence). The ends lost 7 bases at V and 0 bases at J; junction bases unmatched: 7. The CDR3 runs to 16 residues. The DNA of the CDR3 is TGTGCCAGCATGGGGAAGCGGGGGGTCTCCTACAATGAGCAGTTCTTC. The encoded protein is CASMGKRGVSYNEQFF.

This clonotype was seen ten or more times. J is TRBJ2-1 and V is TRBV20-1; 8 positions agree with TRBD2. Germline V gene data show CDR1 as DFQATT and CDR2 as SNEGSKA (reference sequence). This CDR3 has 15 amino acids. J lost 4 bases, V lost 5 bases, and 10 bases had no gene match. The CDR3 is CSAPSPGGLYNEQFF. DNA of the CDR3: TGCAGTGCTCCATCTCCGGGGGGGCTTTACAATGAGCAGTTCTTC.

The table lists this clonotype with a few counts. The chain recombines TRBV28 with TRBJ2-1, with D perhaps TRBD2 (5 bases). The V gene lost 5 bases and the J gene lost 1 base, with 15 bases spanning the gap. The CDR3 length is 16 residues. In germline, CDR1 is MDHEN, CDR2 SYDVKM. The CDR3 spells CASSTYGIWSYNEQFF. Written as DNA, the CDR3 is TGTGCCAGCAGTACGTACGGGATTTGGTCCTACAATGAGCAGTTCTTC.

The V call is TRBV18, the J call TRBJ1-1; possibly TRBD1 for D (5 bases). This CDR3 region has 13 residues. Germline V CDR1 and CDR2: KGHSH, LQKENI. Trimming removed 4 bases from V and 3 bases from J, with 9 bases in between. CDR3 nucleotide sequence: TGTGCCAGCTCACTGCGACAGTACACTGAAGCTTTCTTT. Protein sequence: CASSLRQYTEAFF.

This sequence joins TRBV28 and TRBJ2-5, with D perhaps TRBD1 or TRBD2 (5 bases each). Germline V CDR1 and CDR2: MDHEN, SYDVKM. This CDR3 is 14 amino acids long. V was trimmed by 7 bases and J by 5 bases, leaving 17 bases between them. CDR3 sequence reads: CASKTRDPAETQYF. The CDR3 coding sequence is TGTGCCAGCAAAACCCGGGACCCCGCGGAGACCCAGTACTTC.

This clonotype was seen repeatedly, ten times or more. One junction end does not reproduce the germline sequence, and a read error may be involved. CDR3 sequence (DNA): TGCAGTGCGAGAGACGGGGGACAGGTTTACGAGCAGTACTTC. Translated: CSARDGGQVYEQYF. The chain recombines TRBV20-1 with TRBJ2-7; 8 positions agree with TRBD1. CDR3 length: 14 amino acids. Germline-derived CDR1 and CDR2 are DFQATT and SNEGSKA (reference sequence).

The J gene is TRBJ2-7, the V gene TRBV6-2 or TRBV6-3; D is perhaps TRBD1 or TRBD2 (5 bases each). CDR1 MNHEY and CDR2 SVGEGT come from the germline V gene. The CDR3 runs to 13 residues. Trimming removed 6 bases from V and 6 bases from J, with 15 bases in between. The CDR3 spells CASRFGGSSEQYF. The CDR3 coding sequence is TGTGCCAGCAGATTTGGGGGTTCTAGCGAGCAGTACTTC.

The chain combines TRBV18 with TRBJ2-3; 7 bases fit TRBD2. The germline V gene has CDR1 KGHSH and CDR2 LQKENI. The CDR3 consists of 15 residues. V was pared by 3 bases and J by 3 bases, with 6 bases of the junction left unmatched. As DNA, the CDR3 is TGTGCCAGCTCACCGGGCAGGGAGGGGACAGATACGCAGTATTTT. Protein sequence: CASSPGREGTDTQYF.

This clonotype was detected many times. The chain employs TRBV12-3 or TRBV12-4 and TRBJ1-4; D uncertain. The CDR3 totals 14 residues. Trimming took 1 base from V and 10 from J, leaving 13 bases between them. The CDR3 nucleotides read TGTGCCAGCAGTTTAGTGGGCGAGAGTGGAAAACTGTTTTTT. Translated, it gives CASSLVGESGKLFF.

This clonotype was counted ten times or more. This sequence joins TRBV20-1 and TRBJ2-1, with D perhaps TRBD2 (6 bases). The ends were cut back, 2 bases at V and 7 bases at J, with 15 bases in the middle. Germline-derived CDR1 and CDR2 are DFQATT and SNEGSKA (reference sequence). The CDR3 sequence is 14 residues long. The CDR3 loop is CSARSSGSTNEQFF. The CDR3 coding sequence is TGCAGTGCTAGAAGTAGCGGTAGTACAAATGAGCAGTTCTTC.

This clonotype was recorded many times. The chain combines TRBV20-1 with TRBJ1-4; 9 positions match TRBD1. The CDR3 runs to 13 residues. V lost 5 bases to trimming and J lost 5 bases; unmatched junction nucleotides: 3. Germline-derived CDR1 and CDR2 are DFQATT and SNEGSKA (reference sequence). The CDR3 reads CSAAGTGNEKLFF. The CDR3 DNA reads as TGCAGTGCTGCCGGGACAGGGAATGAAAAACTGTTTTTT.

The sample holds many counts of this clonotype. The chain employs TRBV5-1 and TRBJ2-1; unclear D gene. Germline-derived CDR1 and CDR2 are SGHRS and YFSETQ. The CDR3 runs 13 residues. Trimming removed 2 bases at V and 9 bases at J, with 12 bases between. The CDR3 here is CASSFERPGEQFF. The DNA for the CDR3 is TGCGCCAGCAGCTTTGAGAGGCCGGGTGAGCAGTTCTTC.

This clonotype has at least ten counts. The chain recombines TRBV18 with TRBJ2-3; no clear D. V lost 5 bases, J lost 3 bases, and 12 bases lay in between. CDR1 and CDR2 from the germline V gene are KGHSH and LQKENI. This CDR3 has 14 residues. The CDR3 sequence: CASSAAGITDTQYF. CDR3 sequence (DNA): TGTGCCAGCTCAGCGGCAGGAATTACAGATACGCAGTATTTT.

This clonotype was recorded at least ten times. The V call is TRBV5-1, the J call TRBJ2-7; tentative D call: TRBD1 (5 bases). The V gene lost 1 base and the J gene lost 4 bases, with 12 bases spanning the gap. The CDR3 is 14 residues long. Germline V CDR1 and CDR2: SGHRS, YFSETQ. Here the CDR3 DNA reads TGCGCCAGCAGCTTGCGCAGGGCCCCGTACGAGCAGTACTTC. It yields the protein CASSLRRAPYEQYF.